These 25 T cell receptor beta chains were sequenced from one sample in a study of blood T cells in healthy people across ages. Primed by a sample-barcoded 5' primer and a J-beta primer mix, a second PCR proceeded for about 7 to 11 cycles. TCRdb redid the calling of the 5' RACE reads with MiXCR, one entry per CDR3 protein. The sample lists roughly 800,000 distinct CDR3 sequences; approximately 25% were seen once. These records were also assigned to another study, of T cells of mothers and their children.

Sequenced sample: blood. The source is a boy under 18 in good health.

The chain combines TRBV6-2 or TRBV6-3 with TRBJ2-1; D possibly corresponds to TRBD2 (6 bases). This CDR3 has 18 amino acids. The ends were cut back, 5 bases at V and 6 bases at J, with 26 bases in the middle. CDR1 and CDR2 (germline): MNHEY, SVGEGT. CDR3 DNA: TGTGCCAGCAGTCCCGGGGCCCTAGCGACTACTCACAGCAATGAGCAGTTCTTC. This codes for CASSPGALATTHSNEQFF.

V gene TRBV4-2 combines with J gene TRBJ1-2; D is ambiguous. In germline, CDR1 is LGHNA, CDR2 YNFKEQ. The germline V and J ends were trimmed by 0 bases and 4 bases, with 9 bases remaining between them. CDR3 length: 14 amino acids. CDR3 in amino acids: CASSQEDGGYGYTF. DNA of the CDR3: TGTGCCAGCAGCCAAGAGGACGGCGGCTATGGCTACACCTTC.

This clonotype appeared a few times. The chain employs TRBV5-6 and TRBJ2-5; 8 bases map to TRBD1. The CDR3 sequence is 14 residues long. Looked up from germline, CDR1 is SGHDT and CDR2 is YYEEEE. Trimming took 4 bases from V and 4 from J; bases not matched to a gene: 6. The CDR3 region has the DNA TGTGCCAGCAGCCCACTTACAGGGGGAGAGACCCAGTACTTC. Protein sequence: CASSPLTGGETQYF.

This clonotype was observed a handful of times. The genes are TRBV7-8 and TRBJ2-7; either TRBD1 or TRBD2 may fit D (5 bases each). The CDR3 spans 12 residues. Germline loops: CDR1 SGHVS, CDR2 FQNEAQ. V dropped 6 bases and J dropped 5 bases, with 11 bases sitting between them. Here the CDR3 DNA reads TGTGCCAGCAGTTGGGACGTTCACGAGCAGTACTTC. It specifies CASSWDVHEQYF.

J is TRBJ2-7 and V is TRBV12-3 or TRBV12-4; D may be TRBD1 (6 bases). The CDR3 runs 14 residues. V was cut by 6 bases and J by 5 bases, with 17 bases left in between. In nucleotides, the CDR3 is TGTGCCAGCAGGCGAGGGACAAATCTCCACGAGCAGTACTTC. Amino acid sequence: CASRRGTNLHEQYF.

Only a few counts were recorded for this clonotype. The V gene is TRBV6-2 or TRBV6-3, the J gene TRBJ2-4; no reliable D call. This CDR3 comprises 12 residues. Germline loops: CDR1 MNHEY, CDR2 SVGEGT. V lost 0 bases to trimming and J lost 6 bases, with 3 bases between them. CDR3 nucleotide sequence: TGTGCCAGCAGTTACTCTGGAAACATTCAGTACTTC. Its protein is CASSYSGNIQYF.

This clonotype was seen only a few times. V gene TRBV3-1 combines with J gene TRBJ2-7; D unresolved. The CDR3 loop spans 14 amino acids. V lost 4 bases and J lost 0, with 10 bases in between. Germline V gives CDR1 LGHDT, CDR2 YNNKEL (reference sequence). The CDR3 DNA is TGTGCCAGCAGCCCATCCCTACACTCCTACGAGCAGTACTTC. Encoded protein: CASSPSLHSYEQYF.

DNA for the CDR3: TGTGCCAGCAGTTACTCGACTGACGCACCAGATACGCAGTATTTT. This translates into CASSYSTDAPDTQYF. The rearrangement links TRBV6-6 to TRBJ2-3, with D unclear. Trimming cost V 0 bases and J 4 bases, with 11 bases left between them. This CDR3 region has 15 residues. Germline lookup yields CDR1 MNHNY and CDR2 SVGAGI (reference sequence).

Here the CDR3 DNA reads TGTGCCATCAGTGAGTCGTATTGGACAAGGACAGGATCTAACTATGGCTACACCTTC. Amino acids: CAISESYWTRTGSNYGYTF. The rearrangement links TRBV10-3 to TRBJ1-2, with TRBD1 matching over 7 bases. Trimming cost V 0 bases and J 0 bases; bases outside gene matches: 13. Looked up from germline, CDR1 is ENHRY and CDR2 is SYGVKD. CDR3 length: 19 amino acids.

In this sample, this clonotype turned up a few times. The chain uses TRBV29-1 and TRBJ2-5; D might be TRBD2 (6 bases). Near its end, the DNA agrees better with TRBJ2-1, so the J call may be wrong. Looked up from germline, CDR1 is SQVTM and CDR2 is ANQGSEA. This CDR3 comprises 13 residues. Here the CDR3 reads CSETRGRGNEQFF. The CDR3 bases are TGCAGCGAAACCAGAGGGCGGGGCAATGAGCAGTTCTTC.

Points on this clonotype: A much larger clone is a single base away; this may be a read error. V usage is TRBV6-1 and J usage is TRBJ2-3; maybe TRBD2 (6 bases). Germline loops: CDR1 MNHNS, CDR2 SASEGT. This CDR3 region has 17 residues. The CDR3 spells CASGPISGPKTRDAQYF. The DNA of the CDR3 is TGTGCCAGCGGCCCCATTAGCGGTCCTAAGACGAGAGATGCGCAGTATTTT.

The CDR3 spells CSARDPRTANDLGGYTF. The CDR3 region has the DNA TGCAGTGCTAGAGATCCTAGGACAGCCAACGACCTGGGTGGCTACACCTTC. The chain has TRBV20-1 and TRBJ1-2; weak D call: TRBD1 (6 bases). V gave up 0 bases and J gave up 7 bases, with 24 bases separating them. This CDR3 is built from 17 residues. Germline V CDR1 and CDR2: DFQATT, SNEGSKA (reference sequence).

This clonotype was observed a few times. The rearrangement links TRBV9 to TRBJ1-2; TRBD1 matches 7 bases. V was clipped by 4 bases and J by 5 bases; unmatched bases: 2. The CDR3 is 12 amino acids. The germline CDR1 and CDR2 sequences are SGDLS and YYNGEE. Written as DNA, the CDR3 is TGTGCCAGCAGCACAGGGGTTTATGGCTACACCTTC. It translates to CASSTGVYGYTF.

This sequence joins TRBV9 and TRBJ2-5; D is ambiguous. Trimming removed 0 bases at V and 5 bases at J, with 11 bases between. Per germline, CDR1 SGDLS and CDR2 YYNGEE. The CDR3 covers 14 residues. CDR3 sequence reads: CASSVDSWRETQYF. CDR3 coding DNA: TGTGCCAGCAGCGTAGATTCCTGGCGGGAGACCCAGTACTTC.

The chain has TRBV12-3 or TRBV12-4 and TRBJ1-6, with D unresolved. V lost 6 bases and J lost 1, with 4 bases in between. The CDR3 contains 13 residues. The CDR3 DNA reads as TGTGCCAGCAGGGATTCCTATAATTCACCCCTCCACTTT. Residues: CASRDSYNSPLHF.

V is TRBV6-5 and J is TRBJ2-5, with D possibly matching TRBD1 (6 bases). The CDR3 covers 13 residues. Germline assignment: CDR1 MNHEY and CDR2 SVGAGI. V lost 2 bases to trimming and J lost 3 bases, with 7 bases between them. In DNA form, the CDR3 reads TGTGCCAGCAGTTACAACAGGGAAGAGACCCAGTACTTC. Its protein product is CASSYNREETQYF.

The chain links TRBV4-1 to TRBJ2-5; 7 nucleotides align to TRBD1. Germline-derived CDR1 and CDR2 are MGHRA and YSYEKL. Trimming cost V 3 bases and J 4 bases; bases outside gene matches: 11. The CDR3 is 16 residues long. The CDR3 here is CASSQRTRQGGETQYF. CDR3 coding DNA: TGCGCCAGCAGCCAGCGAACTCGACAGGGTGGAGAGACCCAGTACTTC.

This clonotype was found a few times. The chain is built from TRBV6-2 or TRBV6-3 and TRBJ2-5; either TRBD1 or TRBD2 may fit D (6 bases each). Germline CDR1 reads MNHEY; CDR2 reads SVGEGT. This CDR3 comprises 15 residues. V was cut by 2 bases and J by 2 bases, with 12 bases left in between. DNA for the CDR3: TGTGCCAGCAGTTACGGGGGGCCAATTCAAGAGACCCAGTACTTC. Translated, it gives CASSYGGPIQETQYF.

This clonotype showed up many times. A much larger clone differs by one base, so this may be a read error. The genes are TRBV6-2 or TRBV6-3 and TRBJ2-7; D remains unclear. This CDR3 is built from 11 residues. Germline V gene sequence: CDR1 MNHEY, CDR2 SVGEGT. CDR3 in amino acids: CASSYSHEQYF. The CDR3 DNA reads as TGTGCCAGCAGTTACTCCCACGAGCAGTACTTC.

DNA of the CDR3: TGTGCCAGCAGTGACCGTGAGCGGCCCGGCCCAGAGACCCAGTACTTC. Its translation: CASSDRERPGPETQYF. The chain is built from TRBV2 and TRBJ2-5; D perhaps matches TRBD2 (5 bases). The CDR3 has 16 amino acids. Trimming shortened V by 3 bases and J by 4 bases, and 18 bases separated the two germline ends. The germline CDR1 and CDR2 sequences are SNHLY and FYNNEI.

This chain uses TRBV5-6 with TRBJ2-7; either TRBD1 or TRBD2 may fit D (5 bases each). CDR3 length: 12 amino acids. Germline CDR1 and CDR2: SGHDT and YYEEEE. V dropped 5 bases and J dropped 3 bases, with 9 bases sitting between them. In DNA, the CDR3 is TGTGCCAGCAGACGGGACGGCTACGAGCAGTACTTC. Translating gives CASRRDGYEQYF.

This chain connects TRBV23-1 to TRBJ2-2; the match to TRBD2 covers 11 bases. Being an ORF, TRBV23-1 has a function that is uncertain. J was trimmed by 0 bases and V by 6 bases; bases with no gene match: 12. The CDR3 is 19 residues long. CDR3 in amino acids: CASRSSRASGRTNTGELFF. The DNA of the CDR3 is TGCGCCAGCAGATCGAGTCGGGCTAGCGGGAGGACGAACACCGGGGAGCTGTTTTTT.

The CDR3 loop reads CSASQTGGGYTF. In DNA form, the CDR3 reads TGCAGTGCTAGCCAGACAGGGGGCGGCTACACCTTC. This sequence joins TRBV20-1 and TRBJ1-2, with 10 bases lining up with TRBD1. J was trimmed by 8 bases and V by 3 bases; bases with no gene match: 3. The germline V gene has CDR1 DFQATT and CDR2 SNEGSKA (reference sequence). This CDR3 is built from 12 residues.

The CDR3 nucleotides read TGTGCCAGCAATCAACAGGGGGTCACTGAAGCTTTCTTT. Its translation is CASNQQGVTEAFF. The chain is built from TRBV2 and TRBJ1-1, with 8 bases fitting TRBD1. The J segment lost 4 bases and the V segment lost 7 bases, leaving 5 bases of the junction unmatched. This CDR3 contains 13 residues. The germline V gene encodes CDR1 SNHLY and CDR2 FYNNEI.

This chain uses TRBV25-1 with TRBJ2-3; perhaps D is TRBD1 or TRBD2 (5 bases each). This CDR3 is 15 amino acids long. Germline lookup yields CDR1 MGHDK and CDR2 SYGVNS. V lost 3 bases, J lost 5 bases, and 15 bases lay in between. The CDR3 reads CASSETGALGDTQYF. The CDR3 region has the DNA TGTGCCAGCAGTGAGACCGGGGCTCTTGGAGATACGCAGTATTTT.